This record looks at one T cell receptor beta chain sequence and its context. The antigen is not known. Each donor's status was that of a healthy bone marrow donor. This sample stems from a study of cytomegalovirus exposure and HLA in healthy donors. Study-wide points: Among the most significant clusters, several appeared linked to common viral pathogens in a later analysis.

Primers included in the PCR were 60 Vbeta and 13 Jbeta primers. Clones were read by immunoSEQ multiplex PCR, and TCRdb kept only the in-frame ones, dropping some. The sample carries about 32,000 clones, approximately 82% recorded once. The sample was PBMCs. The sequence came from a woman between 18 and 29 years old in good health and CMV-seronegative.

The CDR3 here is CASSLGLAGNNEQFF. The DNA for the CDR3 is TGTGCCAGCAGCTTAGGGCTAGCGGGGAACAATGAGCAGTTCTTC. V gene TRBV7-2 combines with J gene TRBJ2-1; 9 bases match TRBD2. CDR3 length: 15 amino acids. With V trimmed by 1 base and J by 5 bases, 3 bases remained unmatched. The V gene's germline CDR1 is SGHTA and CDR2 FQGNSA. Together with reference TRBV7-2 and TRBJ2-1, the CDR3 gives the full variable domain: GAGVSQSPSNKVTEKGKDVELRCDPISGHTALYWYRQSLGQGLEFLIYFQGNSAPDKSGLPSDRFSAERTGGSVSTLTIQRTQQEDSAVYLCASSLGLAGNNEQFFGPGTRLTVL.